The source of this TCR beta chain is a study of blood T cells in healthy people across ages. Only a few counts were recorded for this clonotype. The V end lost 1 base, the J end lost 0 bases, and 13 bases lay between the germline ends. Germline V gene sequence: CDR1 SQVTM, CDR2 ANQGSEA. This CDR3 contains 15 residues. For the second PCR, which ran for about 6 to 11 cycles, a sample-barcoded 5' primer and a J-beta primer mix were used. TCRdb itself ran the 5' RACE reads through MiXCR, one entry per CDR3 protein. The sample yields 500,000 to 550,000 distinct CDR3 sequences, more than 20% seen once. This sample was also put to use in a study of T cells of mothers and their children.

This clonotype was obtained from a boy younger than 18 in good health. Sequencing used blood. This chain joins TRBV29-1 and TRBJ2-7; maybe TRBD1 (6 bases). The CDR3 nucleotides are TGCAGCGTTGAAGGGGGGCGGTCGAGCTCCTACGAGCAGTACTTC. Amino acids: CSVEGGRSSSYEQYF.